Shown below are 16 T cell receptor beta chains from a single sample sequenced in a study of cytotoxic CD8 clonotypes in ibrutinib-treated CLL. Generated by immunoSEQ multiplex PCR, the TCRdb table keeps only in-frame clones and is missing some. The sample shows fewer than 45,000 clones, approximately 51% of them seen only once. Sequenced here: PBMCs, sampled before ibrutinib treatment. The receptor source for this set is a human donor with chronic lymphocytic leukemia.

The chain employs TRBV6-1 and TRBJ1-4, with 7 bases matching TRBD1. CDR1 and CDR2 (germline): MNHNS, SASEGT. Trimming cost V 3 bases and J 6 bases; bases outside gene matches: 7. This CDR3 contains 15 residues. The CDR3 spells CASSERQGSDEKLFF. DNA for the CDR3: TGTGCCAGCAGTGAGCGACAGGGTTCGGATGAAAAACTGTTTTTT.

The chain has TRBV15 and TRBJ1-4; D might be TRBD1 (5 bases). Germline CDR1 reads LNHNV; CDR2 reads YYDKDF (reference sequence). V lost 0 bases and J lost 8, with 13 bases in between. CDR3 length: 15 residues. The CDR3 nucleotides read TGTGCCACCAGCAGAGAACAGGCTTTAGGGGAAAAACTGTTTTTT. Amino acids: CATSREQALGEKLFF. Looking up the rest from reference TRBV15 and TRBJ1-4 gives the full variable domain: DAMVIQNPRYQVTQFGKPVTLSCSQTLNHNVMYWYQQKSSQAPKLLFHYYDKDFNNEADTPDNFQSRRPNTSFCFLDIRSPGLGDTAMYLCATSREQALGEKLFFGSGTQLSVL.

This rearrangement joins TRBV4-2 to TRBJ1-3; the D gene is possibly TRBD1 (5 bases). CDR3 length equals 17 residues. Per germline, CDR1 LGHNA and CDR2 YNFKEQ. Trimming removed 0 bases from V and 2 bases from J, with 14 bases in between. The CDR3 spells CASSQDGAGGTGNTIYF. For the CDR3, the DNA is TGTGCCAGCAGCCAAGATGGGGCAGGCGGAACTGGAAACACCATATATTTT.

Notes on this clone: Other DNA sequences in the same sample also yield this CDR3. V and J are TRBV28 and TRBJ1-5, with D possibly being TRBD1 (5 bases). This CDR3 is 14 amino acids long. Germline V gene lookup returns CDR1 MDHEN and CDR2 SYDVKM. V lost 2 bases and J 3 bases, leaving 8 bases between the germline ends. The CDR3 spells CASSLGGTNQPQHF. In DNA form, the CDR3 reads TGTGCCAGCAGTTTAGGGGGGACCAATCAGCCCCAGCATTTT.

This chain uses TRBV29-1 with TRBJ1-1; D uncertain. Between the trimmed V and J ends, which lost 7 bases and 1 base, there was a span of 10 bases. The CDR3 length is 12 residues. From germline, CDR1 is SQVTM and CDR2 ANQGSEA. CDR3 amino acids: CSAATTNTEAFF. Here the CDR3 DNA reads TGCAGCGCTGCGACCACGAACACTGAAGCTTTCTTT.

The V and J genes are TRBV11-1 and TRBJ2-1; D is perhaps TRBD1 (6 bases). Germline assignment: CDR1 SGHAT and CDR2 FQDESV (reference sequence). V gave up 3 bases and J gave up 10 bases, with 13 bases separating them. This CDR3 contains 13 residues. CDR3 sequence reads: CASSFEGVREQFF. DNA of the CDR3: TGTGCCAGCAGCTTTGAGGGGGTACGAGAGCAGTTCTTC.

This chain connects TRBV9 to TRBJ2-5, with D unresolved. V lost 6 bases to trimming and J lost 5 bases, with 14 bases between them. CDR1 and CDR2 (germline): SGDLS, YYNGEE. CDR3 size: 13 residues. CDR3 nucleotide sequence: TGTGCCAGCACAAGAGGACCTGGGGAGACCCAGTACTTC. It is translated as CASTRGPGETQYF.

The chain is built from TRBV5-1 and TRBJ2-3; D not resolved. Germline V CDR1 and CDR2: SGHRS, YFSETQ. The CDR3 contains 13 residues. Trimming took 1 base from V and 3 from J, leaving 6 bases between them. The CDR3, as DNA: TGCGCCAGCAGCTTGCTCGGTACAGATACGCAGTATTTT. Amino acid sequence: CASSLLGTDTQYF.

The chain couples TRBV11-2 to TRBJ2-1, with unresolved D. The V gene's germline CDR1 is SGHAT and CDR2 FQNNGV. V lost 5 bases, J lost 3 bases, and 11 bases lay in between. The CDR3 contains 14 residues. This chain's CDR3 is CASSTDAYYNEQFF. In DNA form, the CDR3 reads TGTGCCAGCAGCACGGACGCGTACTACAATGAGCAGTTCTTC. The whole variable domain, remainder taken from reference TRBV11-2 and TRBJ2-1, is EAGVAQSPRYKIIEKRQSVAFWCNPISGHATLYWYQQILGQGPKLLIQFQNNGVVDDSQLPKDRFSAERLKGVDSTLKIQPAKLEDSAVYLCASSTDAYYNEQFFGPGTRLTVL.

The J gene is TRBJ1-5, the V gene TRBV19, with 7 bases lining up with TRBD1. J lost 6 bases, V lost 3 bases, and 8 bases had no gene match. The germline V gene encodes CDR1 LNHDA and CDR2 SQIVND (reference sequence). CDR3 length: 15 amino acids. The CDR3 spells CASSIQGDNVQPQHF. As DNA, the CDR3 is TGTGCCAGTAGTATCCAGGGGGACAACGTTCAGCCCCAGCATTTT. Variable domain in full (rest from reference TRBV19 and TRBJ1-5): DGGITQSPKYLFRKEGQNVTLSCEQNLNHDAMYWYRQDPGQGLRLIYYSQIVNDFQKGDIAEGYSVSREKKESFPLTVTSAQKNPTAFYLCASSIQGDNVQPQHFGDGTRLSIL.

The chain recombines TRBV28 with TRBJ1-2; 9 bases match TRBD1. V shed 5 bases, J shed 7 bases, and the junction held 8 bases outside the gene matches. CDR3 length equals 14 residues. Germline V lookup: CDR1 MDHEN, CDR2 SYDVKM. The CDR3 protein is CASSLPNRGLGYTF. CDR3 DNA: TGTGCCAGCAGTCTACCGAACAGGGGGCTTGGCTACACCTTC.

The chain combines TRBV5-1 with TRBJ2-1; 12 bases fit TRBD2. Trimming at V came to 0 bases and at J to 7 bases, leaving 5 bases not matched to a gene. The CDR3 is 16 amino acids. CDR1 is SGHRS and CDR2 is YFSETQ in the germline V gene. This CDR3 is CASSLAASGGANEQFF. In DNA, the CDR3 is TGCGCCAGCAGCTTGGCAGCTAGCGGGGGGGCGAATGAGCAGTTCTTC.

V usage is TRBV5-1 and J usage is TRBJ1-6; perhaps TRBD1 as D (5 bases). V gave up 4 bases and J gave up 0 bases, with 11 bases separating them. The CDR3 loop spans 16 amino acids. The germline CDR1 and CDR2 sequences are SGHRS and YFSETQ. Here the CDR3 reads CASSDRKSSYNSPLHF. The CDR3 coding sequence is TGCGCCAGCAGCGACAGAAAAAGCTCCTATAATTCACCCCTCCACTTT.

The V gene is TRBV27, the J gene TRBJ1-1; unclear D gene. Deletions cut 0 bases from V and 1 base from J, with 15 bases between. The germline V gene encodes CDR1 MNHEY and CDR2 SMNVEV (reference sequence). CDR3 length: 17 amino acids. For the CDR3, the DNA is TGTGCCAGCAGTTTATCCCCGACGGCGCCGCCGAACACTGAAGCTTTCTTT. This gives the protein CASSLSPTAPPNTEAFF.

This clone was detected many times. The CDR3 loop reads CAISRRKNEKLFF. Written as DNA, the CDR3 is TGTGCCATCAGTCGCAGGAAGAATGAAAAACTGTTTTTT. V gene TRBV10-3 combines with J gene TRBJ1-4; D call uncertain. V lost 5 bases, J lost 5 bases, and 9 bases lay in between. The CDR3 length is 13 residues. Germline V gene data show CDR1 as ENHRY and CDR2 as SYGVKD.

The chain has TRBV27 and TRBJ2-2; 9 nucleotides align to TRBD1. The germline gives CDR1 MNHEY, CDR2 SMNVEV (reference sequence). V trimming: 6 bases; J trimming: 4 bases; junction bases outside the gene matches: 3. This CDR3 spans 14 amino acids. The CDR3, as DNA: TGTGCCAGCAGAAAGACAGGGGGCACCGGGGAGCTGTTTTTT. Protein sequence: CASRKTGGTGELFF.